The entry below gives a single T cell receptor beta chain sequence along with its context. Its cognate antigen is unknown. The entry originates in a study of cytomegalovirus exposure and HLA in healthy donors. Findings of the study overall: Analysis was carried out at a later point, and it linked a missense DCLRE1C variant to TCR beta V- and J-gene trimming. Presence/absence results assume similar sequencing depth per donor, which may not hold. A later analysis reported that several of the most significant clusters appeared to be linked to common viral pathogens, among them Epstein-Barr virus. A later analysis showed TCR association rates differing by HLA locus, peaking at DRB1 and lowest at HLA-C.

The PCR had 60 Vbeta and 13 Jbeta primers. The table came from immunoSEQ multiplex PCR; TCRdb's copy has only in-frame clones and leaves some out. The sample consists of 150,000 to 200,000 clones, around 82% of them appearing once. The material sequenced was PBMCs. The source of this sequence is a young man in good health and CMV-seronegative.

CDR3 region: CASSAGTRVAETQYF. DNA for the CDR3: TGTGCCAGTAGTGCCGGGACTAGGGTTGCAGAGACCCAGTACTTC. This sequence joins TRBV19 and TRBJ2-5, with 8 bases lining up with TRBD2. V trimming: 5 bases; J trimming: 4 bases; junction bases outside the gene matches: 9. CDR3 size: 15 residues. Germline CDR1 reads LNHDA; CDR2 reads SQIVND (reference sequence).